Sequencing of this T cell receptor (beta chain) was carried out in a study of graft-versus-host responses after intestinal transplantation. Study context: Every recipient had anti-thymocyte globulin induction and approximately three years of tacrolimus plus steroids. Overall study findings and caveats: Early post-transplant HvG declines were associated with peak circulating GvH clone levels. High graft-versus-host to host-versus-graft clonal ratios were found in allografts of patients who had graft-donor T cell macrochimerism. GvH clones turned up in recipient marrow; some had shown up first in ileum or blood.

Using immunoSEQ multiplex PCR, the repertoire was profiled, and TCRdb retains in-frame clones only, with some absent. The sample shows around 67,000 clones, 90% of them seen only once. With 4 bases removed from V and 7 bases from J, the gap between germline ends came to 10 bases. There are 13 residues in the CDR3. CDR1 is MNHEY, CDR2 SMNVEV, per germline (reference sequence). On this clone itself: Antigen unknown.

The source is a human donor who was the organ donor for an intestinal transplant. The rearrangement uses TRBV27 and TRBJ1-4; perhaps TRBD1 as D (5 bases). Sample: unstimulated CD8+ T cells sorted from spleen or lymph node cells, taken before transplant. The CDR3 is CASSSNRREKLFF. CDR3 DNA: TGTGCCAGCAGTTCAAACAGGCGTGAAAAACTGTTTTTT.